This T cell receptor beta chain emerged from a study of blood T cell repertoires in COVID-19. Study-level information: Researchers got acute and convalescent COVID-19 samples from the United States, Italy and Spain.

The method was immunoSEQ multiplex PCR; TCRdb's version includes in-frame clones alone and lacks a portion of them. Among over 100,000 clones, around nine tenths were seen once, and the ten largest hold approximately 10%. Seattle-derived patients entered the study during active infection and were followed longitudinally. This clonotype originated in a woman in her 70s with COVID-19, enrolled during active disease. Sequencing used peripheral blood.

CDR3 in amino acids: CASSEPKRRDLTEAFF. The CDR3, as DNA: TGTGCCAGCAGTGAGCCAAAGAGGAGGGATCTGACTGAAGCTTTCTTT. The V and J genes are TRBV2 and TRBJ1-1; D remains ambiguous. The V gene lost 3 bases and the J gene lost 5 bases, with 19 bases spanning the gap. From germline, CDR1 is SNHLY and CDR2 FYNNEI. The CDR3 totals 16 residues.